Listed here are 11 T cell receptor beta chains from one sample, sequenced in a study of CD8 T cells in cerebrospinal fluid in Alzheimer's disease. TCRdb re-called the 10x single-cell sequencing reads; one entry per CDR3 protein, DNA not given. In all, the sample yields some 1,100 distinct CDR3 sequences. The sequenced sample consisted of cerebrospinal fluid. These receptors all stem from a human donor in good health.

This clonotype registers medium-sized (0.01 to 0.1%) by frequency. This chain joins TRBV6-4 and TRBJ2-7; the D call from TCRdb, TRBD1, cannot be confirmed without DNA. The germline gives CDR1 MRHNA, CDR2 SNTAGT. CDR3 length: 14 amino acids. The CDR3 spells CASRKGRGLNEQYF.

Judged by frequency, this clonotype is medium-sized (0.01 to 0.1%). V and J are TRBV15 and TRBJ1-5. The CDR3 loop spans 15 amino acids. Germline values: CDR1 LNHNV, CDR2 YYDKDF (reference sequence). The CDR3 loop is CATSRGRFSNQPQHF.

Its frequency marks this clonotype as large. The chain carries TRBV2 and TRBJ2-2. The CDR3 extends over 12 amino acids. Germline V gives CDR1 SNHLY, CDR2 FYNNEI. The CDR3 protein is CASRKNTGELFF.

This clonotype ranks as large (0.1 to 1%) in terms of frequency. This chain joins TRBV12-5 and TRBJ2-7; TCRdb calls TRBD1, which cannot be checked without DNA. The CDR3 length is 14 residues. The germline V gene encodes CDR1 LGHNT and CDR2 FRNRAP. This chain's CDR3 is CASAVQGFSDEQYF.

This clonotype ranks as medium-sized in terms of frequency. The V gene is TRBV6-1, the J gene TRBJ1-1. This CDR3 region has 13 residues. The germline V gene has CDR1 MNHNS and CDR2 SASEGT. The CDR3 reads CASRRAEYTEAFF.

This clonotype ranks as medium-sized in terms of frequency. The rearrangement joins TRBV23-1 to TRBJ1-6; there is no DNA to check the TCRdb D call of TRBD1. TRBV23-1 is designated an ORF whose function remains uncertain. The CDR3 extends over 18 amino acids. The CDR3 spells CASSPHMGGISYNSPLHF.

Considering frequency, this clonotype is medium-sized. The genes are TRBV19 and TRBJ2-1; TCRdb's D call, TRBD2, is unchecked because there is no DNA. Per germline, CDR1 LNHDA and CDR2 SQIVND (reference sequence). The CDR3 extends over 14 amino acids. CDR3 in amino acids: CASSIVGKGHEQFF. The whole variable domain, filled in from reference TRBV19 and TRBJ2-1, reads DGGITQSPKYLFRKEGQNVTLSCEQNLNHDAMYWYRQDPGQGLRLIYYSQIVNDFQKGDIAEGYSVSREKKESFPLTVTSAQKNPTAFYLCASSIVGKGHEQFFGPGTRLTVL.

The rearrangement uses TRBV2 and TRBJ1-5. The germline CDR1 and CDR2 sequences are SNHLY and FYNNEI. This CDR3 has 14 residues. The CDR3 sequence is CASSETYSNQPQHF.

Its frequency marks this clonotype as large. J is TRBJ1-6 and V is TRBV7-2; TCRdb's D call, TRBD1, is unchecked because there is no DNA. This CDR3 contains 15 residues. Germline assignment: CDR1 SGHTA and CDR2 FQGNSA. CDR3 protein: CASSLIRGRFSPLHF.

This clonotype shows up as medium-sized by frequency. J is TRBJ1-4 and V is TRBV2. The CDR3 loop spans 12 amino acids. CDR1 is SNHLY, CDR2 FYNNEI, per germline. The CDR3 loop is CASSESSEKLFF.

Frequency places this clonotype as large. The V call is TRBV28, the J call TRBJ2-3; TCRdb's D gene call, TRBD1, goes unchecked for lack of DNA. Germline lookup yields CDR1 MDHEN and CDR2 SYDVKM. This CDR3 comprises 13 residues. CDR3: CASLRGTTDTQYF.